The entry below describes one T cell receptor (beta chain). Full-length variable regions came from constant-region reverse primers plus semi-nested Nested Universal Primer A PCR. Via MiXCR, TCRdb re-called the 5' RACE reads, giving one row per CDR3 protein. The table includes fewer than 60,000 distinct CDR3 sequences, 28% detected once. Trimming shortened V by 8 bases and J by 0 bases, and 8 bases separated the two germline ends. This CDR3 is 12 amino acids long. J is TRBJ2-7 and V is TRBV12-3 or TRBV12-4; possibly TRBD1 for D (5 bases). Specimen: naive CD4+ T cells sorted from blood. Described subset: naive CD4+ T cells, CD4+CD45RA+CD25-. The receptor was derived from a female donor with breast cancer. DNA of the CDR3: TGTGCCAGCCAGGGCAGCTCCTACGAGCAGTACTTC. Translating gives CASQGSSYEQYF.